Each of the 27 T cell receptor beta chains below was sequenced from the same sample in a study of Ad26.COV2.S vaccination and SARS-CoV-2 variants. Sequenced by immunoSEQ multiplex PCR; TCRdb stores in-frame clones only, minus some. The sample shows about 370,000 clones, about 85% of them seen only once. Treatment here: over 15 received Ad26.COV2.S at low or high dose, single or two shots; about five received placebo; per-sample allocation not given. At day 63 after the first vaccine or placebo injection, samples were drawn. The sample here was peripheral blood, taken in a trial of Ad26.COV2.S vaccine versus placebo. The receptors come from a person aged 18-65 years who received the Ad26.COV2.S COVID-19 vaccine or a placebo.

The V gene is TRBV13, the J gene TRBJ1-4; unclear D gene. The V end was cut by 5 bases, the J end by 14 bases, with 15 bases between. The CDR3 totals 12 residues. Germline CDR1 and CDR2: PRHDT and FYEKMQ (reference sequence). The CDR3 sequence: CASSQTIGSLFF. The CDR3, as DNA: TGTGCCAGCAGCCAGACCATAGGGTCCCTGTTTTTT.

This chain uses TRBV5-6 with TRBJ1-2, with 7 bases lining up with TRBD1. V was clipped by 2 bases and J by 6 bases; unmatched bases: 7. Germline V gene sequence: CDR1 SGHDT, CDR2 YYEEEE. This CDR3 is built from 14 residues. The CDR3 loop is CASSLPGQYDGYTF. DNA of the CDR3: TGTGCCAGCAGCTTACCGGGACAGTACGATGGCTACACCTTC.

The chain combines TRBV6-6 with TRBJ1-1, with D perhaps matching TRBD1 (5 bases). Germline CDR1 MNHNY, CDR2 SVGAGI (reference sequence). This CDR3 contains 14 residues. The germline V and J ends were trimmed by 0 bases and 1 base, with 6 bases remaining between them. The chain's CDR3 is CASSYSRENTEAFF. Here the CDR3 DNA reads TGTGCCAGCAGTTACTCCAGGGAGAACACTGAAGCTTTCTTT.

The chain has TRBV3-1 (or the pseudogene TRBV3-2) and TRBJ1-3; 7 nucleotides align to TRBD1. V was clipped by 4 bases and J by 0 bases; unmatched bases: 6. The germline V gene encodes CDR1 LGHDT and CDR2 YNNKEL (reference sequence). The CDR3 covers 16 residues. The CDR3 bases are TGTGCCAGCAGCCGCGGAGGACAGGCCTCTGGAAACACCATATATTTT. Amino acids: CASSRGGQASGNTIYF.

The V and J genes are TRBV7-6 and TRBJ2-1; 10 nucleotides align to TRBD1. V was pared by 4 bases and J by 8 bases, with 11 bases of the junction left unmatched. The CDR3 runs to 16 residues. From germline, CDR1 is SGHVS and CDR2 FNYEAQ. The CDR3 region has the DNA TGTGCCAGCAGCTCCCCGGGACAGGGGTCATTCGATGAGCAGTTCTTC. This encodes CASSSPGQGSFDEQFF.

The chain employs TRBV7-8 and TRBJ2-2; TRBD1 might be the D (5 bases). Per germline, CDR1 SGHVS and CDR2 FQNEAQ. Trimming took 1 base from V and 3 from J, leaving 15 bases between them. The CDR3 has 17 amino acids. The CDR3 DNA reads as TGTGCCAGCAGCTTAGTTAGTTCGCAGGGTGACACCGGGGAGCTGTTTTTT. Translating gives CASSLVSSQGDTGELFF. The full variable domain, in which reference TRBV7-8 and TRBJ2-2 provide the parts outside the CDR3, is GAGVSQSPRYKVAKRGQDVALRCDPISGHVSLFWYQQALGQGPEFLTYFQNEAQLDKSGLPSDRFFAERPEGSVSTLKIQRTQQEDSAVYLCASSLVSSQGDTGELFFGEGSRLTVL.

The chain employs TRBV6-5 and TRBJ2-1; D might be TRBD1 (6 bases). This CDR3 has 15 amino acids. The V and J ends lost 6 bases and 6 bases respectively, with 18 bases between them. Germline V CDR1 and CDR2: MNHEY, SVGAGI. The CDR3 sequence is CASRGTGQGRNEQFF. CDR3 coding DNA: TGTGCCAGCAGGGGCACAGGCCAGGGGCGCAATGAGCAGTTCTTC.

This chain connects TRBV21-1 to TRBJ1-5. TRBV21-1 is a documented pseudogene. The CDR3 covers 16 residues. The CDR3 bases are TGTGCCAGCAGCAAGGGACGGGGGGCTCATGATCAGCCCCAGCATTTT. It specifies CASSKGRGAHDQPQHF.

The rearrangement joins TRBV4-2 to TRBJ2-1; the match to TRBD2 covers 9 bases. The J segment lost 0 bases and the V segment lost 1 base, leaving 7 bases of the junction unmatched. Germline loops: CDR1 LGHNA, CDR2 YNFKEQ. The CDR3 extends over 18 amino acids. The CDR3 sequence is CASSQGLPSGISYNEQFF. The CDR3 DNA sequence: TGTGCCAGCAGCCAAGGCCTCCCTAGCGGGATCTCCTACAATGAGCAGTTCTTC.

The CDR3 DNA reads TGTGCCAGCAGCCAAGATCTGACAGGGAGCGACGCTTTCTTT. Translating it yields CASSQDLTGSDAFF. The V call is TRBV3-1 (or the pseudogene TRBV3-2), the J call TRBJ1-1, with TRBD1 identical over 7 bases. This CDR3 contains 14 residues. CDR1 is LGHDT, CDR2 YNNKEL, per germline (reference sequence). V lost 0 bases, J lost 11 bases, and 9 bases stayed unmatched.

This clone appeared a single time. V is TRBV19 and J is TRBJ1-1, with D hard to call. Germline CDR1 reads LNHDA; CDR2 reads SQIVND (reference sequence). CDR3 length: 13 amino acids. V gave up 4 bases and J gave up 6 bases, with 12 bases separating them. CDR3: CASSTRPGAEAFF. DNA for the CDR3: TGTGCCAGTAGTACGAGACCCGGCGCTGAAGCTTTCTTT. Filled out from reference TRBV19 and TRBJ1-1, the complete variable domain reads DGGITQSPKYLFRKEGQNVTLSCEQNLNHDAMYWYRQDPGQGLRLIYYSQIVNDFQKGDIAEGYSVSREKKESFPLTVTSAQKNPTAFYLCASSTRPGAEAFFGQGTRLTVV.

The chain joins TRBV2 to TRBJ1-2; 7 nucleotides line up with TRBD1. J lost 8 bases, V lost 3 bases, and 9 bases had no gene match. The germline CDR1 and CDR2 sequences are SNHLY and FYNNEI. The CDR3 runs 14 residues. The CDR3 here is CASSEQEGAIGYTF. In DNA form, the CDR3 reads TGTGCCAGCAGTGAGCAGGAGGGGGCGATAGGCTACACCTTC.

This chain uses TRBV4-1 with TRBJ1-6; D is ambiguous. Trimming stripped 1 base from V and 8 bases from J, with 9 bases between. The CDR3 sequence is 14 residues long. Germline CDR1 and CDR2: MGHRA and YSYEKL. CDR3 DNA: TGCGCCAGCAGCCAAGTTAGACCGGATTCACCCCTCCACTTT. Translation gives CASSQVRPDSPLHF.

V usage is TRBV6-5 and J usage is TRBJ2-7; D gene uncertain. Germline V gene sequence: CDR1 MNHEY, CDR2 SVGAGI. V lost 10 bases and J lost 0, with 7 bases in between. This CDR3 is built from 11 residues. The CDR3 DNA is TGTGCCATTGGGAACTCCTACGAGCAGTACTTC. Encoded protein: CAIGNSYEQYF.

The chain employs TRBV29-1 and TRBJ1-3; D is undetermined. Germline V gene sequence: CDR1 SQVTM, CDR2 ANQGSEA. Trimming pared 4 bases from V and 4 bases from J, leaving 5 bases between. The CDR3 is 11 residues long. CDR3 bases: TGCAGCGTTGTCGCCGGAAACACCATATATTTT. This sequence encodes CSVVAGNTIYF.

This clone showed up just once. The chain links TRBV18 to TRBJ1-2; TRBD1 matches 8 bases. CDR3 size: 17 residues. Germline V CDR1 and CDR2: KGHSH, LQKENI. V trimming: 2 bases; J trimming: 3 bases; junction bases outside the gene matches: 11. CDR3 residues: CASSPIDNYRGYYGYTF. The CDR3 coding sequence is TGTGCCAGCTCACCAATTGATAACTACAGGGGGTACTATGGCTACACCTTC.

The chain employs TRBV28 and TRBJ1-4, with 8 positions matching TRBD1. The CDR3 runs to 15 residues. Germline CDR1 and CDR2: MDHEN and SYDVKM. After removal of 3 bases from V and 6 bases from J, the junction contained 6 bases not matched to a gene. The CDR3 spells CASSFTGQGYEKLFF. CDR3 DNA: TGTGCCAGCAGTTTCACTGGACAGGGTTATGAAAAACTGTTTTTT.

V usage is TRBV6-5 and J usage is TRBJ1-4; weak D call: TRBD1 (5 bases). The germline CDR1 and CDR2 sequences are MNHEY and SVGAGI. This CDR3 spans 10 amino acids. Deletions cut 9 bases from V and 11 bases from J, with 10 bases between. In DNA, the CDR3 is TGTGCCAGGCGGGACTGGAAACTGTTTTTT. This translates into CARRDWKLFF.

The genes are TRBV11-2 and TRBJ2-7; 7 bases line up with TRBD2. The germline CDR1 and CDR2 sequences are SGHAT and FQNNGV. Trimming removed 6 bases from V and 7 bases from J; junction bases left unmatched: 15. CDR3 length equals 15 residues. Here the CDR3 reads CASRGGEGRAGEQYF. The CDR3 DNA reads as TGTGCCAGCAGGGGCGGGGAGGGCCGAGCGGGTGAGCAGTACTTC.

This clone was counted between two and nine times. This chain joins TRBV2 and TRBJ1-1, with D unresolved. The CDR3 extends over 14 amino acids. Germline lookup yields CDR1 SNHLY and CDR2 FYNNEI. V lost 5 bases and J lost 0, with 10 bases in between. CDR3 in amino acids: CASSSTFLNTEAFF. Written as DNA, the CDR3 is TGTGCCAGCAGTTCTACATTTCTGAACACTGAAGCTTTCTTT.

In its sample, this clone was seen once. The chain is built from TRBV19 and TRBJ1-2; 11 positions agree with TRBD1. Losses at the gene ends were 0 bases for V and 2 bases for J; bases not matched to a gene: 2. Germline CDR1 and CDR2: LNHDA and SQIVND (reference sequence). This CDR3 has 16 amino acids. This CDR3 reads CASSIDRTGGNYGYTF. As DNA, the CDR3 is TGTGCCAGTAGTATAGATCGGACAGGGGGCAACTATGGCTACACCTTC.

This clone was observed a single time. This chain connects TRBV10-3 to TRBJ2-1; no reliable D call. The CDR3 spans 18 residues. CDR1 and CDR2 (germline): ENHRY, SYGVKD. The V gene lost 2 bases and the J gene lost 2 bases, with 19 bases spanning the gap. The CDR3 protein is CAISETLERGRTYNEQFF. The CDR3 DNA follows: TGTGCCATCAGTGAGACCCTCGAACGCGGACGTACCTACAATGAGCAGTTCTTC.

The genes are TRBV10-3 and TRBJ2-3; D might be TRBD2 (7 bases). This CDR3 comprises 16 residues. Germline V gene sequence: CDR1 ENHRY, CDR2 SYGVKD. Trimming cost V 4 bases and J 2 bases, with 16 bases left between them. As DNA, the CDR3 is TGTGCCATCAGTGTTGGGGGGGGGCCACACACAGATACGCAGTATTTT. Encoded protein: CAISVGGGPHTDTQYF.

This clone was counted once. The chain links TRBV5-4 to TRBJ2-5; D uncertain. The germline CDR1 and CDR2 sequences are SGHNT and YYREEE (reference sequence). V lost 0 bases, J lost 0 bases, and 9 bases lay in between. This CDR3 has 15 amino acids. The CDR3 is CASSLAVGNQETQYF. The DNA for the CDR3 is TGTGCCAGCAGCTTGGCTGTGGGAAACCAAGAGACCCAGTACTTC.

This clone was observed a single time. The chain employs TRBV4-1 and TRBJ1-3, with TRBD1 as a possible D gene (5 bases). The CDR3 runs 15 residues. In germline, CDR1 is MGHRA, CDR2 YSYEKL. The V gene lost 4 bases and the J gene lost 2 bases, with 12 bases spanning the gap. This CDR3 reads CASSRAGTAGNTIYF. CDR3 nucleotides: TGCGCCAGCAGCCGCGCCGGGACGGCTGGAAACACCATATATTTT.

Here the CDR3 reads CSATPRGEAFF. The CDR3 region has the DNA TGCAGTGCCACACCCCGGGGCGAAGCTTTCTTT. The rearrangement uses TRBV20-1 and TRBJ1-1; D might be TRBD1 (5 bases). The CDR3 consists of 11 residues. Germline-derived CDR1 and CDR2 are DFQATT and SNEGSKA (reference sequence). Trimming stripped 6 bases from V and 8 bases from J, with 13 bases between.

The chain couples TRBV5-5 to TRBJ2-1; 9 positions agree with TRBD2. Germline CDR1 is SGHKS and CDR2 is YYEKEE (reference sequence). This CDR3 spans 17 amino acids. V lost 2 bases and J lost 2; bases outside the gene matches: 8. CDR3 sequence reads: CASSFLLAGDAYNEQFF. CDR3 in DNA: TGTGCCAGCAGCTTTCTCTTAGCGGGGGACGCCTACAATGAGCAGTTCTTC. The variable domain in full, completed from reference TRBV5-5 and TRBJ2-1, reads DAGVTQSPTHLIKTRGQQVTLRCSPISGHKSVSWYQQVLGQGPQFIFQYYEKEERGRGNFPDRFSARQFPNYSSELNVNALLLGDSALYLCASSFLLAGDAYNEQFFGPGTRLTVL.